This TCR beta chain was sequenced for a study of blood T cell repertoires in COVID-19. Study as a whole: There were acute and convalescent COVID-19 samples, and they came from the United States, Italy and Spain. The cDNA or gDNA used as material had been derived from T cells, B-cell-depleted T cells, or PBMCs.

Germline V gene lookup returns CDR1 SGHVS and CDR2 FNYEAQ. V was shortened by 5 bases and J by 2 bases, with 19 bases between the two germline ends. The CDR3 runs to 16 residues. Per the authors' pipeline: Estimation of nucleated cell counts was performed using reference gene primer amplification. Sequencing was performed with immunoSEQ multiplex PCR; in TCRdb, only in-frame clones are kept and a portion is missing. That table gives V, J and clone size, and the DNA gave D and trimming. The data show approximately 50,000 clones, roughly four fifths seen once. The chain links TRBV7-6 to TRBJ2-7, with D maybe TRBD1 (6 bases). Sequencing was performed on peripheral blood. The clonotype was recovered from a man between 65 and 85 years old with active COVID-19. The DNA for the CDR3 is TGTGCCAGCAGCCTAGGTATCGGGACATTCACCTACGAGCAGTACTTC. The encoded protein is CASSLGIGTFTYEQYF.